A selection of T cell receptor beta chains follows, all from one sample in a study of regulatory T cells in long-lasting Graves disease. Each CDR3 protein is one row after TCRdb ran MiXCR on the multiplex PCR reads. The sample shows about 420,000 distinct CDR3 sequences, about 17% of them seen only once. This sample also belongs to another study, concerning T cells in Graves' hyperthyroidism and ophthalmopathy.

The sequences come from peripheral blood mononuclear cells (PBMCs), collected at new diagnosis, from a patient treated with antithyroid drugs. All receptors derive from a woman aged 18-29 years with Graves disease. CDR3s include the opening cysteine and the closing phenylalanine or tryptophan.

CDR3 protein	V gene	J gene
CASSPTGGAGANVLTF	TRBV18	TRBJ2-6
CSARSYRGKLEKLFF	TRBV20-1	TRBJ1-4
CAISESTKTQYF	TRBV10-3	TRBJ2-5
CASTGTQAGNTIYF	TRBV12-3/TRBV12-4	TRBJ1-3
CASSPGLVRGDTQYF	TRBV7-9	TRBJ2-3
CASSLSRGVEQSYNEQFF	TRBV12-3/TRBV12-4	TRBJ2-1
CASSPGRRNNEQFF	TRBV9	TRBJ2-1
CSALSGRLDTQYF	TRBV20-1	TRBJ2-3
CASSLEAGNYEQYF	TRBV5-1	TRBJ2-7
CASRQDQGISSGANVLTF	TRBV4-1	TRBJ2-6
CASSLSGLAGIEQFF	TRBV12-3/TRBV12-4	TRBJ2-1
CSALSGSGAYNEQFF	TRBV20-1	TRBJ2-1
CASSELARSTNEKLFF	TRBV2	TRBJ1-4
CASSHRTGASETQYF	TRBV7-2	TRBJ2-5
CASSYVRTSGDNEQFF	TRBV6-2/TRBV6-3	TRBJ2-1
CSARDPGNQPQHF	TRBV20-1	TRBJ1-5
CASSNGPSPSYEQYF	TRBV7-3	TRBJ2-7
CASSLVGLYEQFF	TRBV11-2	TRBJ2-1
CASSFSEDTQYF	TRBV12-3/TRBV12-4	TRBJ2-3
CAWSVPWEGNTGELFF	TRBV30	TRBJ2-2
CAWSILTGINEKLFF	TRBV30	TRBJ1-4
CSVRQDTYEQYF	TRBV29-1	TRBJ2-7
CASRPITGLNSNQPQHF	TRBV6-1	TRBJ1-5
CASSLDPRASSYNEQFF	TRBV11-2	TRBJ2-1
CSARGQVDAGYTF	TRBV20-1	TRBJ1-2
CASSLLETSVKNEQFF	TRBV28	TRBJ2-1
CESIPGQGRWGTEAFF	TRBV7-7	TRBJ1-1
CASSQEAPGTGFYEQYF	TRBV4-1	TRBJ2-7
CASSENRGISPLHF	TRBV2	TRBJ1-6
CASSLGALAKNIQYF	TRBV11-1	TRBJ2-4
CASSRGAQVLDEQYF	TRBV7-8	TRBJ2-7
CSAWTGFGTEAFF	TRBV29-1	TRBJ1-1
CAISESFDVSYEQYF	TRBV10-3	TRBJ2-7